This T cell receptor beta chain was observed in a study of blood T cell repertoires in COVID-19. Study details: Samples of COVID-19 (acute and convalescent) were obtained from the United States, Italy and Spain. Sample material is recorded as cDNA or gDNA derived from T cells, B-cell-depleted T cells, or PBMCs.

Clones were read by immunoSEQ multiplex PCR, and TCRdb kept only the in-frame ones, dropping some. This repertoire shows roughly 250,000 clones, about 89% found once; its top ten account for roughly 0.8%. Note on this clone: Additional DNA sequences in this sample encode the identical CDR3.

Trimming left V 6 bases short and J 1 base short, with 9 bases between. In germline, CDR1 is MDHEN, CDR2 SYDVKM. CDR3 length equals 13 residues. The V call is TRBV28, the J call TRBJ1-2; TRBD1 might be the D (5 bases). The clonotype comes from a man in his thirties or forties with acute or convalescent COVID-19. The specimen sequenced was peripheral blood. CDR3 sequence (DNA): TGTGCCAGCAGCCCTGACAGTAACTATGGCTACACCTTC. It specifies CASSPDSNYGYTF.